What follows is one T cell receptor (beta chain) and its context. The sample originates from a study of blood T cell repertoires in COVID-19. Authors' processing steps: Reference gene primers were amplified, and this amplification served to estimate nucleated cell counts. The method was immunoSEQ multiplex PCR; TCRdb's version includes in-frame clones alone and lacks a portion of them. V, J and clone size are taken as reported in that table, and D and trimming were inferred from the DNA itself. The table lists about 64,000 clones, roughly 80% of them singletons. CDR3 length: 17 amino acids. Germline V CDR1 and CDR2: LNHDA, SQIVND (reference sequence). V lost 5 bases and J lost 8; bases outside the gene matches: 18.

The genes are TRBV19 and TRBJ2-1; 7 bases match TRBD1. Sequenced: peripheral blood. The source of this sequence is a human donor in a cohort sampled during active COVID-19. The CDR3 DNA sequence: TGTGCCAGTAGTGCGGCCGGACAGGTTTGGGTATACGATGAGCAGTTCTTC. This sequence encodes CASSAAGQVWVYDEQFF.